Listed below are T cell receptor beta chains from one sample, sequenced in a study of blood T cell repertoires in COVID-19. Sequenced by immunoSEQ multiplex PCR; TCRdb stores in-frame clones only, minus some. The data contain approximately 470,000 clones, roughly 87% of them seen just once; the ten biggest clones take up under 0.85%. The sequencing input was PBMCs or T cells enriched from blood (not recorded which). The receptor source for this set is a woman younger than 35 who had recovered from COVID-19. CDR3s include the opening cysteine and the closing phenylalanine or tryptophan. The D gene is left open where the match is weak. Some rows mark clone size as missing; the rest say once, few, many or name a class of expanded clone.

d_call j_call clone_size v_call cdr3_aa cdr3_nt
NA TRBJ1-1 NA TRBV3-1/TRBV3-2 CASSPTRRGEAFF TGTGCCAGCAGCCCCACCCGGCGGGGTGAAGCTTTCTTT
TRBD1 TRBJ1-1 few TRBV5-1 CASSFGTGNTEAFF TGCGCCAGCAGCTTTGGGACAGGGAACACTGAAGCTTTCTTT
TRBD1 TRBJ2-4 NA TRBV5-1 CASSLVAGAPGQGGDIQYF TGCGCCAGCAGCTTGGTTGCGGGCGCACCGGGACAGGGTGGGGACATTCAGTACTTC
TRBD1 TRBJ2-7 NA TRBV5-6 CASGTGYSYEQYF TGTGCCAGCGGGACAGGATATTCCTACGAGCAGTACTTC
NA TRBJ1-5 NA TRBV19 CASTGWANQPQHF TGTGCCAGTACAGGGTGGGCCAATCAGCCCCAGCATTTT
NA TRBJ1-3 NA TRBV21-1 CASSLKTDSGNTIYF TGTGCCAGCAGCCTAAAGACTGACTCTGGAAACACCATATATTTT
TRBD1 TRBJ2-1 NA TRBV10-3 CAIKEAGGTGEQFF TGTGCCATCAAGGAGGCAGGGGGAACCGGAGAGCAGTTCTTC
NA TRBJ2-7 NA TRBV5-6 CASTSLSSYEQYF TGTGCCAGTACTAGTTTAAGCTCCTACGAGCAGTACTTC
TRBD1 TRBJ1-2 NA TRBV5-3 CARQTGGVGVYGYTF TGTGCCAGACAGACAGGGGGCGTGGGTGTCTATGGCTACACCTTC
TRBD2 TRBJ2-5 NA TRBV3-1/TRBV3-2 CASSPRGEDQETQYF TGTGCCAGCAGCCCGCGGGGGGAAGATCAAGAGACCCAGTACTTC
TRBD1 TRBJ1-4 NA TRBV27 CASRGNRGQFEKLFF TGTGCCAGCAGGGGTAACAGGGGGCAATTTGAAAAACTGTTTTTT
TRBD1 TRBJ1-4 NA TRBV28 CASQQIPELKRTGGFSTNEKLFF TGTGCCAGCCAACAGATACCAGAATTAAAGAGGACAGGGGGCTTTTCAACTAATGAAAAACTGTTTTTT
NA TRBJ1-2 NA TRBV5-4 CASSLDTAYGYTF TGTGCCAGCAGCTTGGATACAGCTTATGGCTACACCTTC
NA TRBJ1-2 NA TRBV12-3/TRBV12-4 CASKLSESYGYTF TGTGCTTCTAAGCTCTCGGAGTCGTACGGCTACACCTTC
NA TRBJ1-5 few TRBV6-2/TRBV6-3 CASSYSESSSNLPQHF TGTGCCAGCAGTTACTCGGAGTCTTCCTCAAATCTGCCCCAGCATTTT
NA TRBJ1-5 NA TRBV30 CAWSVRGNQPQHF TGTGCCTGGAGTGTACGGGGAAATCAGCCCCAGCATTTT
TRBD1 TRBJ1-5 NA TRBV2 CASTLTGNQPQHF TGTGCCAGCACCTTGACAGGGAATCAGCCCCAGCATTTT
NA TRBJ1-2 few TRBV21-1 CASSKAGGNYGYTF TGTGCCAGCAGCAAAGCGGGGGGGAACTATGGCTACACCTTC
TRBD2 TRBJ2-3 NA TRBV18 CASSPGGGAADTQYF TGTGCCAGCTCACCAGGCGGGGGGGCCGCAGATACGCAGTATTTT
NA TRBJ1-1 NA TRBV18 CASSPLGGDVAFF TGTGCCAGCTCACCACTTGGAGGGGACGTTGCTTTCTTT
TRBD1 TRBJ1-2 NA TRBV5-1 CASSLGPGTGANYGYTF TGCGCCAGCAGCTTGGGTCCCGGGACAGGGGCCAACTATGGCTACACCTTC
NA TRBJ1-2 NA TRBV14 CASSSKASPEYYGYTF TGTGCCAGCAGTTCCAAGGCTAGCCCGGAATACTATGGCTACACCTTC
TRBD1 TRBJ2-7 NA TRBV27 CASSHRGLYDEQYF TGTGCCAGCAGTCACAGGGGGCTCTACGACGAGCAGTACTTC
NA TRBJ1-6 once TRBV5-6 CASSYGSADSPLHF TGTGCCAGCAGCTACGGGTCTGCGGATTCACCCCTCCACTTT
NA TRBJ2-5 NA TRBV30 CAWSTRGVYVYQETQYF TGTGCCTGGAGCACCAGGGGCGTTTACGTTTACCAAGAGACCCAGTACTTC
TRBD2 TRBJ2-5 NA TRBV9 CASSVGDYIDQETQYF TGTGCCAGCAGCGTAGGGGACTATATAGACCAAGAGACCCAGTACTTC
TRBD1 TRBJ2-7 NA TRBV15 CATSRGTALWGQYF TGTGCCACCAGCAGGGGGACAGCGCTTTGGGGGCAGTACTTC
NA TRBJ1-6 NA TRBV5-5 CASSLTLDNSPLHF TGTGCCAGCAGCTTGACACTAGATAATTCACCCCTCCACTTT
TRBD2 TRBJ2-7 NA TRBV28 CASSLSFARLAGGIPGEQYF TGTGCCAGCAGTTTAAGTTTCGCGCGGCTAGCGGGGGGTATCCCAGGCGAGCAGTACTTC
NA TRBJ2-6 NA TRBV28 CASSFEGAGANVLTF TGTGCCAGCAGTTTCGAGGGGGCTGGGGCCAACGTCCTGACTTTC
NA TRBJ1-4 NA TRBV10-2 CASSESQEQKLFF TGCGCCAGCAGTGAGTCGCAGGAACAAAAACTGTTTTTT
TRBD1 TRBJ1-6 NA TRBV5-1 CASSWDRADSPLHF TGCGCCAGCAGCTGGGACAGGGCTGATTCACCCCTCCACTTT
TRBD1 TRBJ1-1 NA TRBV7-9 CASSRMQGAGEAFF TGTGCCAGCAGCCGGATGCAGGGGGCGGGCGAAGCTTTCTTT
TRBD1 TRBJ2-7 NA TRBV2 CASRLTGDFYEQYF TGTGCCAGCAGGCTGACAGGGGACTTCTACGAGCAGTACTTC
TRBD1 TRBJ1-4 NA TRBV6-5 CASTSVGQGREKLFF TGTGCCAGTACATCAGTCGGACAGGGTAGGGAAAAACTGTTTTTT
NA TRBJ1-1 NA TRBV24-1 CATSDPTAGEAFF TGTGCCACCAGTGACCCGACAGCGGGTGAAGCTTTCTTT
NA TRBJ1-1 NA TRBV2 CASSGDGGNTEAFF TGTGCCAGCAGTGGGGACGGGGGGAACACTGAAGCTTTCTTT
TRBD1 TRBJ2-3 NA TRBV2 CASRQGASTDTQYF TGTGCCAGCAGACAGGGGGCGAGCACAGATACGCAGTATTTT
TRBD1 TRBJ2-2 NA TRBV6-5 CASSYSSTGGSGELFF TGTGCCAGCAGTTACTCGAGCACAGGGGGCTCCGGGGAGCTGTTTTTT
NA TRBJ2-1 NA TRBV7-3 CASSLLAASNEQFF TGTGCCAGCAGCTTATTAGCGGCCTCTAATGAGCAGTTCTTC
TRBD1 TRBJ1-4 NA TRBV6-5 CASRTGQGNEKLFF TGTGCCAGCAGGACCGGACAGGGGAATGAAAAACTGTTTTTT
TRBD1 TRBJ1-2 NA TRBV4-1 CASSQRMDRGRVSYGYTF TGCGCCAGCAGCCAAAGGATGGACAGGGGGCGCGTGTCGTATGGCTACACCTTC
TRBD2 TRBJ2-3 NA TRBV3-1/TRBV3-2 CASSQMIGAGDTDTQYF TGTGCCAGCAGCCAGATGATAGGGGCGGGGGACACAGATACGCAGTATTTT
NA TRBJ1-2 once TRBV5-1 CASWGDYGYTF TGCGCCAGCTGGGGGGACTATGGCTACACCTTC
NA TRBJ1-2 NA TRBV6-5 CAISRGSFDGYTF TGTGCCATTAGCAGAGGTAGTTTCGATGGCTACACCTTC
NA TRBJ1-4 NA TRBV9 CASSPRGRVGEKLFF TGTGCCAGCTCTCCCCGCGGGAGGGTGGGTGAAAAACTGTTTTTT
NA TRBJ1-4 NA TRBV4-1 CASSQDPSEKLFF TGCGCCAGCAGCCAAGATCCGAGTGAAAAACTGTTTTTT
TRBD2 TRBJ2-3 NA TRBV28 CASRRTSGGAKDTQYF TGTGCCAGCAGGCGGACTAGCGGGGGGGCGAAAGATACGCAGTATTTT
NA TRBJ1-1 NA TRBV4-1 CASSQGTAGKAFF TGCGCCAGCAGCCAAGGAACGGCGGGGAAAGCTTTCTTT
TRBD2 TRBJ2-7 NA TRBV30 CAWSWEGYEQYF TGTGCCTGGAGTTGGGAGGGGTACGAGCAGTACTTC
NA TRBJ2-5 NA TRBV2 CASSENVIRETQYF TGTGCCAGCAGTGAAAACGTTATTCGGGAGACCCAGTACTTC
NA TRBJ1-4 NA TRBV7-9 CASSLSGEKLFF TGTGCCAGCAGCCTGTCCGGGGAAAAACTGTTTTTT
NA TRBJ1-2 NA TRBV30 CAWSPSTGDGYTF TGTGCCTGGAGCCCCTCGACAGGAGATGGCTACACCTTC
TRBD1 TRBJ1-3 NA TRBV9 CASSGQGASGNTIYF TGTGCCAGCAGCGGCCAGGGGGCATCTGGAAACACCATATATTTT
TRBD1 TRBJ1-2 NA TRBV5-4 CASSLAAGGNYGYTF TGTGCCAGCAGCTTGGCCGCAGGGGGCAACTATGGCTACACCTTC
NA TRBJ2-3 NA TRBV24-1 CATSDSTVSTDTQYF TGTGCCACCAGTGATTCGACAGTTAGCACAGATACGCAGTATTTT
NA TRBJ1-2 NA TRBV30 CAWSRGGSTKGYTF TGTGCCTGGAGTAGGGGGGGCTCAACGAAGGGCTACACCTTC
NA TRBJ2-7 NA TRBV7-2 CASRHGSDGDEQYF TGTGCCAGCAGGCACGGCAGCGATGGAGACGAGCAGTACTTC